Below are 13 T cell receptor beta chains sequenced from a single sample in a study of blood T cell repertoires in COVID-19. The method was immunoSEQ multiplex PCR; TCRdb's version includes in-frame clones alone and lacks a portion of them. The sample has under 200,000 clones; about 90% are singletons. Material for sequencing was peripheral blood. The receptor set was obtained from a man aged 55 to 70 with active or convalescent COVID-19.

The gene calls are TRBV11-2 and TRBJ2-7; TRBD2 agrees at 7 bases. Germline CDR1 and CDR2: SGHAT and FQNNGV. V was clipped by 9 bases and J by 4 bases; unmatched bases: 12. The CDR3 has 14 amino acids. The CDR3 DNA sequence: TGTGCCAGTCGCTCGTCAGCGGGGAAGTACGAGCAGTACTTC. Translating gives CASRSSAGKYEQYF. The full variable domain, its missing parts supplied by reference TRBV11-2 and TRBJ2-7, is EAGVAQSPRYKIIEKRQSVAFWCNPISGHATLYWYQQILGQGPKLLIQFQNNGVVDDSQLPKDRFSAERLKGVDSTLKIQPAKLEDSAVYLCASRSSAGKYEQYFGPGTRLTVT.

This chain connects TRBV12-5 to TRBJ1-5; possible D gene TRBD1, 6 bases. Trimming cost V 6 bases and J 4 bases, with 13 bases left between them. Per germline, CDR1 LGHNT and CDR2 FRNRAP. The CDR3 is made up of 14 amino acids. CDR3 in amino acids: CASGSGGPNQPQHF. The DNA of the CDR3 is TGTGCTAGTGGATCGGGGGGGCCGAATCAGCCCCAGCATTTT.

A single count supports this clone. CDR3 coding DNA: TGTGCCAGCAGTCCCCTGAGCTCTGGAAACACCATATATTTT. Its translation: CASSPLSSGNTIYF. The chain joins TRBV27 to TRBJ1-3, with D unresolved. The germline gives CDR1 MNHEY, CDR2 SMNVEV (reference sequence). Trimming took off 5 bases at V and 0 bases at J, with 8 bases between the two ends. The CDR3 has 14 amino acids.

The chain uses TRBV7-9 and TRBJ1-6; maybe TRBD1 (6 bases). V was trimmed by 4 bases and J by 9 bases, leaving 19 bases between them. The CDR3 is 16 residues long. Germline lookup yields CDR1 SEHNR and CDR2 FQNEAQ (reference sequence). The CDR3 region is CASSSLGGRLGSPLHF. The CDR3 DNA reads as TGTGCCAGCAGCTCCCTCGGGGGGCGCTTAGGTTCACCCCTCCACTTT.

V gene TRBV30 combines with J gene TRBJ1-5; tentatively, D is TRBD1 (6 bases). The CDR3 extends over 14 amino acids. In germline, CDR1 is GTSNPN, CDR2 SVGIG (reference sequence). V was pared by 1 base and J by 6 bases, with 13 bases between. The CDR3 reads CAWSGGGASQPQHF. The CDR3 nucleotides are TGTGCCTGGAGTGGTGGGGGGGCTAGTCAGCCCCAGCATTTT.

The V and J genes are TRBV3-1 (or the pseudogene TRBV3-2) and TRBJ2-5; the D gene is possibly TRBD1 (6 bases). The CDR3 sequence is 16 residues long. Germline V gene lookup returns CDR1 LGHDT and CDR2 YNNKEL (reference sequence). The V end was cut by 1 base, the J end by 3 bases, with 15 bases between. The chain's CDR3 is CASSQVGQGPKETQYF. Written as DNA, the CDR3 is TGTGCCAGCAGCCAAGTGGGTCAGGGGCCTAAAGAGACCCAGTACTTC.

The count of this clone is one. The chain joins TRBV5-1 to TRBJ2-7, with 13 nucleotides matching TRBD2. The ends lost 4 bases at V and 4 bases at J; junction bases unmatched: 11. The CDR3 has 17 residues. Looked up from germline, CDR1 is SGHRS and CDR2 is YFSETQ. CDR3: CASSKDRTSGGLYEQYF. The CDR3 DNA is TGCGCCAGCAGCAAGGATAGGACTAGCGGGGGTCTGTACGAGCAGTACTTC.

This clone was observed a single time. The chain links TRBV7-3 to TRBJ2-3; TRBD2 matches at 9 bases. Germline assignment: CDR1 SGHTA and CDR2 FQGTGA. V shed 5 bases, J shed 1 base, and the junction held 7 bases outside the gene matches. The CDR3 totals 16 residues. In DNA form, the CDR3 reads TGTGCCAGCAGCATGCTTGGCGGGGGGGGCACAGATACGCAGTATTTT. Protein sequence: CASSMLGGGGTDTQYF.

For the CDR3, the DNA is TGTGCCAGCAGAAAGTTACTGAACAGGGAAGCTTTCTTT. Translating it yields CASRKLLNREAFF. J is TRBJ1-1 and V is TRBV21-1; TRBD1 is the table's D call and was not checked against the DNA. TRBV21-1 is noted as a pseudogene. The CDR3 runs to 13 residues.

This sequence joins TRBV7-2 and TRBJ1-5, with D perhaps matching TRBD1 (5 bases). Trimming shortened V by 7 bases and J by 2 bases, and 15 bases separated the two germline ends. The CDR3 is 15 amino acids. Germline loops: CDR1 SGHTA, CDR2 FQGNSA. The CDR3 here is CASTSVGPGNQPQHF. In DNA, the CDR3 is TGTGCCAGCACCTCGGTGGGGCCCGGCAATCAGCCCCAGCATTTT. Full variable domain (outside the CDR3, taken from reference TRBV7-2 and TRBJ1-5): GAGVSQSPSNKVTEKGKDVELRCDPISGHTALYWYRQSLGQGLEFLIYFQGNSAPDKSGLPSDRFSAERTGGSVSTLTIQRTQQEDSAVYLCASTSVGPGNQPQHFGDGTRLSIL.

This clone was detected only a few times. This sequence joins TRBV2 and TRBJ2-1; 8 positions match TRBD2. This CDR3 has 15 amino acids. V trimming: 6 bases; J trimming: 4 bases; junction bases outside the gene matches: 8. Germline V gene lookup returns CDR1 SNHLY and CDR2 FYNNEI. The CDR3 DNA follows: TGTGCCAGCAGCCAACGGGGGGGCAGTTACAATGAGCAGTTCTTC. Translation: CASSQRGGSYNEQFF.

The chain couples TRBV20-1 to TRBJ2-3; 7 positions agree with TRBD2. The V gene end was trimmed by 3 bases and the J gene end by 15 bases; junction bases not matched to a gene: 12. Germline V CDR1 and CDR2: DFQATT, SNEGSKA (reference sequence). This CDR3 is built from 12 residues. CDR3 coding DNA: TGCAGTGCTAGTGAGGGTCCCCGGGAGGAATATTTT. Translating it yields CSASEGPREEYF.

This rearrangement joins TRBV6-1 to TRBJ1-6; D unclear. CDR1 and CDR2 from the germline V gene are MNHNS and SASEGT. CDR3 length equals 15 residues. The V end lost 2 bases, the J end lost 10 bases, and 15 bases lay between the germline ends. As DNA, the CDR3 is TGTGCCAGCAGTGAATTGTTCGGGTCCGGCTCACCCCTCCACTTT. Its translation is CASSELFGSGSPLHF.